One TCR beta chain is described in this entry. Its target is not known. This sample was taken from a study of OX40 agonist ivuxolimab in advanced cancers. Study at large: Three patients had partial responses: one hepatocellular carcinoma, two cutaneous melanoma.

The repertoire was sequenced with immunoSEQ multiplex PCR; TCRdb's copy has only in-frame clones and lacks some. The sample yields 95,000 to 150,000 clones, 90% to 95% seen once. Study-wide results and caveats: More expanded clones were seen, on average, in CD8+ T cells than in CD4+. The investigators did not determine what antigen specificity the expanded peripheral T cells had. CD4+ and CD8+ blood T cells expanded clonally by week 6 at 0.1 to 3.0 mg/kg.

The V and J ends lost 10 bases and 11 bases respectively, with 20 bases between them. This CDR3 region has 12 residues. Germline V gene lookup returns CDR1 MDHEN and CDR2 SYDVKM. The source was CD4+ or CD8+ T cells sorted from blood, collected in a trial of the OX40 agonist ivuxolimab. The source of this sequence is an adult with an advanced solid tumor such as melanoma, head and neck, liver or kidney cancer. The chain links TRBV28 to TRBJ1-2; D unresolved. The CDR3 spells CATQYYEGYYTF. CDR3 in DNA: TGTGCCACACAGTACTATGAGGGTTATTACACCTTC.